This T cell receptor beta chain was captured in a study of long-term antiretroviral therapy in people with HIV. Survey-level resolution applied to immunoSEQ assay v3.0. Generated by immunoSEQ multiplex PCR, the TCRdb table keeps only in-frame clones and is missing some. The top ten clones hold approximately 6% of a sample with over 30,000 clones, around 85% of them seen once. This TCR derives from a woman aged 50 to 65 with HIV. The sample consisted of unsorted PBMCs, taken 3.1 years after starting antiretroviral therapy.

For the CDR3, the DNA is TGTGCCAGCTGGCGGGGACAGGGGTACGAGCAGTACTTC. It encodes CASWRGQGYEQYF. The genes are TRBV25-1 and TRBJ2-7; 10 bases map to TRBD1. Germline V lookup: CDR1 MGHDK, CDR2 SYGVNS. The CDR3 runs 13 residues. Trimming took 8 bases from V and 4 from J; bases not matched to a gene: 5.